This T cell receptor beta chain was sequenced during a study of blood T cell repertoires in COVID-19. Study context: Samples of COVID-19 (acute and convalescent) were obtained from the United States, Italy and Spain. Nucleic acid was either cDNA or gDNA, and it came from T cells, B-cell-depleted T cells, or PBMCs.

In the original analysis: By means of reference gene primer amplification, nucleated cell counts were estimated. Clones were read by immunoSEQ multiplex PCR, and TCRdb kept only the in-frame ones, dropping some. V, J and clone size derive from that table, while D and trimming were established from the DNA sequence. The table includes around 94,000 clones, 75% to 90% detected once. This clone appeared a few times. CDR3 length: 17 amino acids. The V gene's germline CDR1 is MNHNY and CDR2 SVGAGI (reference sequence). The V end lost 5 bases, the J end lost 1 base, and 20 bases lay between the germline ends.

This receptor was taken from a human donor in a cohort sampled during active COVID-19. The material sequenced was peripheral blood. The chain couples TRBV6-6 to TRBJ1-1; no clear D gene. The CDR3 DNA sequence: TGTGCCAGCAGTCAAATCTATGGTGGAGCGACGAACACTGAAGCTTTCTTT. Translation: CASSQIYGGATNTEAFF.